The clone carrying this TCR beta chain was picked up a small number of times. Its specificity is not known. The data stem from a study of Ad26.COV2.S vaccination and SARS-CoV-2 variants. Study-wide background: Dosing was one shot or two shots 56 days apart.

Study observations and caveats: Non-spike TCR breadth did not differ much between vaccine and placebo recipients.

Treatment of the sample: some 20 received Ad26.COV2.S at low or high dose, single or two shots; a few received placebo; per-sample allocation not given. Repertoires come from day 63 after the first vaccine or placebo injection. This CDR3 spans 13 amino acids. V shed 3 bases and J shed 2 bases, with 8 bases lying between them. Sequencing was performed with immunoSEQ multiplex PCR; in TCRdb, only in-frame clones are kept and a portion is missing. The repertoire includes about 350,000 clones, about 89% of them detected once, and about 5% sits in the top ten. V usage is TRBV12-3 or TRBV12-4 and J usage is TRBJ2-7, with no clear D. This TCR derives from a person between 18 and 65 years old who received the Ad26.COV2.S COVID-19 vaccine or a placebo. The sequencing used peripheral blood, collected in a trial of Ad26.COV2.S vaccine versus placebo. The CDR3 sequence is CASSFGLTYEQYF. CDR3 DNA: TGTGCCAGCAGTTTTGGCCTAACCTACGAGCAGTACTTC.